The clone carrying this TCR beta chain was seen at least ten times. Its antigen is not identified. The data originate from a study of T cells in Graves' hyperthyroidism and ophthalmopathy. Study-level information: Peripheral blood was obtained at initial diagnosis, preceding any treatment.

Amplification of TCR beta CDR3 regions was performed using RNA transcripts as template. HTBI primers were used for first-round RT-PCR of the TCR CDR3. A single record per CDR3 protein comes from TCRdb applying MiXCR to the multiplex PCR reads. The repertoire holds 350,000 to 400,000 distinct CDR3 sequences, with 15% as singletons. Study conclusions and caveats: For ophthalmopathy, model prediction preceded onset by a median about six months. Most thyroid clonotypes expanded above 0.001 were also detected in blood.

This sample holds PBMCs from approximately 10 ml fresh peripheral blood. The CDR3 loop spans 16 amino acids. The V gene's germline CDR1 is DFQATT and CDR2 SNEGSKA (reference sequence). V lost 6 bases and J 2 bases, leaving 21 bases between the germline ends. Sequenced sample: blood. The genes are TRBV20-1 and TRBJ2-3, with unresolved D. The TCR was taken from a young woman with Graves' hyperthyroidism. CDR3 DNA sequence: TGCAGTGCCGAAGAAGTTGACGAGTCGTTCACAGATACGCAGTATTTT. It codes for CSAEEVDESFTDTQYF.